These T cell receptor beta chains were read from a single sample in a study of B cell selection in AIRE deficiency. TCRdb's copy holds only in-frame clones and misses some; the assay was immunoSEQ multiplex PCR. The sample comprises 20,000 to 30,000 clones, approximately 92% of which are singletons, and around 1.1% rests with the top ten. The sequencing input was CD4+CD25+ Tregs sorted from PBMCs. The origin of the receptors is a human donor in good health. The CDR3 runs from the conserved cysteine through the conserved F or W. The D gene is left open where the match is weak. Size values are once, few and many counts, or a class for expanded clones, and some rows have none.

abundance,d_gene,j_gene,v_gene,CDR3nt,CDR3aa
-,-,TRBJ1-3,TRBV10-1,TGCGCCGGACACTTCCTTGGACGCCCAGCTACCGGAAACACCATATATTTT,CAGHFLGRPATGNTIYF
once,-,TRBJ2-3,TRBV9,TGTGCCAGCAGCGTACTTAGCACAGATACGCAGTATTTT,CASSVLSTDTQYF
-,-,TRBJ2-3,TRBV4-3,TGCGCCAGCAGCCAAGACCTAGCTCGGGGCACAGATACGCAGTATTTT,CASSQDLARGTDTQYF
-,-,TRBJ2-2,TRBV7-9,TGTGCCAGCAGCTCCTTGGACACGCCCGGCGGGGAGCTGTTTTTT,CASSSLDTPGGELFF
-,-,TRBJ1-1,TRBV19,TGTGCCAGTAGTAAGGGTCTGAACACTGAAGCTTTCTTT,CASSKGLNTEAFF
-,-,TRBJ2-7,TRBV7-2,TGTGCCAGCAGCTTCGGGACACTTACCTACGAGCAGTACTTC,CASSFGTLTYEQYF
-,-,TRBJ2-3,TRBV7-9,TGTGCCAGCAGCTTAACAAAAAGCACAGATACGCAGTATTTT,CASSLTKSTDTQYF
medium-sized,TRBD2,TRBJ2-7,TRBV29-1,TGCAGCGTTGATAGCGGGGGCTACGAGCAGTACTTC,CSVDSGGYEQYF
-,-,TRBJ2-6,TRBV7-9,TGTGCCAGCAGCTCGAGCAATGGAGGGGCTCACGCCAACGTCCTGACTTTC,CASSSSNGGAHANVLTF
-,TRBD1,TRBJ2-7,TRBV6-6,TGTGCCAGCAGTTCGTCGGGACAGGGTACCAACGAGCAGTACTTC,CASSSSGQGTNEQYF
-,-,TRBJ1-5,TRBV19,TGTGCCAGTAGAGGGGGGAGGGGACAGCCCCAGCATTTT,CASRGGRGQPQHF
-,-,TRBJ1-4,TRBV28,TGTGCCAGCAGCCTTAATGAAAAACTGTTTTTT,CASSLNEKLFF
-,-,TRBJ1-4,TRBV2,TGTGCCAGCAGACCCGGGACGGGAGAAGAAAAACTGTTTTTT,CASRPGTGEEKLFF
few,-,TRBJ1-2,TRBV5-1,TGCGCCAGCAACCCTAGGACAGTTGGCTACACCTTC,CASNPRTVGYTF